Listed below are T cell receptor beta chains from one sample, sequenced in a study of shared clonotypes between healthy human individuals. Libraries were prepared by immunoSEQ multiplex PCR; TCRdb keeps only in-frame clonotypes and omits some of them. The sample includes about 2,100,000 clones, around 93% of them seen just once. The specimen sequenced was naive CD8+ T cells from PBMCs. The receptors here all came from a man younger than 30 in good health. Some clones in this sample may be carry-over from other donors' samples. The CDR3 runs from the conserved cysteine through the conserved F or W. D genes are given only for firm matches. Clone size, where shown, is once, few, many, or a class for clones that have expanded.

D: .
V: TRBV4-3
size: .
J: TRBJ2-1
DNA: TGCGCCAGCAGCCAAGACGGGCCGTACAATGAGCAGTTCTTC
CDR3: CASSQDGPYNEQFF

D: .
V: TRBV28
size: .
J: TRBJ1-2
DNA: TGTGCCAGCAGTTTATCGGCGACAGGAATCTATGGCTACACCTTC
CDR3: CASSLSATGIYGYTF

D: .
V: TRBV14
size: .
J: TRBJ2-7
DNA: TGTGCCAGCAGCTGGGCAGGGAGAATCCACGAGCAGTACTTC
CDR3: CASSWAGRIHEQYF

D: .
V: TRBV27
size: .
J: TRBJ1-1
DNA: TGTGCCAGCAGTTTATGGGGCGGAAACACTGAAGCTTTCTTT
CDR3: CASSLWGGNTEAFF

D: TRBD2
V: TRBV6-6
size: .
J: TRBJ2-7
DNA: TGTGCCAGCAGCCCCCCTAAACTAGCGGGGACCTACGAGCAGTACTTC
CDR3: CASSPPKLAGTYEQYF

D: TRBD1
V: TRBV7-9
size: .
J: TRBJ2-2
DNA: TGTGCCAGCAGCGACATGGGACAGGGGGTGGTCGGGGAGCTGTTTTTT
CDR3: CASSDMGQGVVGELFF

D: TRBD1
V: TRBV7-2
size: .
J: TRBJ2-7
DNA: TGTGCCAGCAGCTCCCGGGACAGGGGATACGAGCAGTACTTC
CDR3: CASSSRDRGYEQYF

D: TRBD1
V: TRBV19
size: .
J: TRBJ1-5
DNA: TGTGCCAGTAGTGTATCCCAGGGGGCAAATCAGCCCCAGCATTTT
CDR3: CASSVSQGANQPQHF

D: TRBD2
V: TRBV6-1
size: .
J: TRBJ2-7
DNA: TGTGCCAGCAGGGGTGGACTAGCGGGAGACTACGAGCAGTACTTC
CDR3: CASRGGLAGDYEQYF

D: TRBD2
V: TRBV9
size: .
J: TRBJ2-2
DNA: TGTGCCAGCAGCGCCTCCCCGGGTCTAGCGGGAGGGCCTTTCACCGGGGAGCTGTTTTTT
CDR3: CASSASPGLAGGPFTGELFF

D: .
V: TRBV12-2
size: .
J: TRBJ2-7
DNA: TGTGCAAGTCGCTTCGGGACTAGCGGGAAATTAGACGAGCAGTACTTC
CDR3: CASRFGTSGKLDEQYF

D: .
V: TRBV11-3
size: .
J: TRBJ2-2
DNA: TGTGCCAGCAGCCCCCGGACTGGAGCCGGGGAGCTGTTTTTT
CDR3: CASSPRTGAGELFF

D: .
V: TRBV7-9
size: .
J: TRBJ1-2
DNA: TGTGCCAGCAGAGCGGACACCGACTATGGCTACACCTTC
CDR3: CASRADTDYGYTF

D: .
V: TRBV14
size: .
J: TRBJ1-3
DNA: TGTGCCAGCAGCTACGACTCCTCTGGAAACACCATATATTTT
CDR3: CASSYDSSGNTIYF

D: .
V: TRBV7-2
size: .
J: TRBJ2-7
DNA: TGTGCCAGCAGCCCGGACAGCTCCTACGAGCAGTACTTC
CDR3: CASSPDSSYEQYF

D: .
V: TRBV25-1
size: .
J: TRBJ2-5
DNA: TGTGCCAGCAGTGACTACCCCACTGCCCAGTACTTC
CDR3: CASSDYPTAQYF

D: .
V: TRBV27
size: .
J: TRBJ1-1
DNA: TGTGCCAGCAGTCCCCATAAGAACACTGAAGCTTTCTTT
CDR3: CASSPHKNTEAFF

D: .
V: TRBV4-1
size: once
J: TRBJ1-2
DNA: TGCGCCAGCAGCCACGATACCGGGACCTACTATGGCTACACCTTC
CDR3: CASSHDTGTYYGYTF

D: .
V: TRBV27
size: .
J: TRBJ2-7
DNA: TGTGCCAGCAATCTACGGGGCGTGGGGTTGGTCGAGCAGTACTTC
CDR3: CASNLRGVGLVEQYF

D: .
V: TRBV7-2
size: few
J: TRBJ1-1
DNA: TGTGCCATTTATCGGAACACTGAAGCTTTCTTT
CDR3: CAIYRNTEAFF

D: TRBD2
V: TRBV27
size: .
J: TRBJ2-7
DNA: TGTGCCAGCAGCCCCATGAGCGGGGCCAACTACGAGCAGTACTTC
CDR3: CASSPMSGANYEQYF

D: .
V: TRBV9
size: .
J: TRBJ2-1
DNA: TGTGCCAGCAGCCCATTCTCCTTGGGTTCCAATGAGCAGTTCTTC
CDR3: CASSPFSLGSNEQFF

D: .
V: TRBV15
size: .
J: TRBJ2-2
DNA: TGTGCCACCAGCAGAGGCGGTGGCAGGGAGGAGGAACTGTTTTTT
CDR3: CATSRGGGREEELFF

D: .
V: TRBV27
size: .
J: TRBJ1-1
DNA: TGTGCCAGCAGGGACAGCCTCACTGAAGCTTTCTTT
CDR3: CASRDSLTEAFF

D: .
V: TRBV7-9
size: .
J: TRBJ1-2
DNA: TGTGCCAGCAGCCCCCAACAGAAAACCTATGGCTACACCTTC
CDR3: CASSPQQKTYGYTF

D: .
V: TRBV11-2
size: once
J: TRBJ2-1
DNA: TGTGCCAGCAGCCAAGGTGCGAGCCAAGGGTACAATGAGCAGTTCTTC
CDR3: CASSQGASQGYNEQFF

D: .
V: TRBV5-1
size: .
J: TRBJ2-1
DNA: TGCGCCAGCAGCTTCACAGGGAGTCATGAGCAGTTCTTC
CDR3: CASSFTGSHEQFF

D: .
V: TRBV27
size: .
J: TRBJ1-2
DNA: TGTGCCAGCAGTCCCCGGGTTTCGGGTCCGATTCTTAACTATGGCTACACCTTC
CDR3: CASSPRVSGPILNYGYTF

D: .
V: TRBV28
size: .
J: TRBJ1-1
DNA: TGTGCCAGCAGTTTATGGAGGAACACTGAAGCTTTCTTT
CDR3: CASSLWRNTEAFF

D: .
V: TRBV19
size: .
J: TRBJ2-7
DNA: TGTGCCACACAGCGGGCGCTCTCCTACGAGCAGTACTTC
CDR3: CATQRALSYEQYF

D: .
V: TRBV5-6
size: .
J: TRBJ1-1
DNA: TGTGCCAGCAGCTTGGCCGGGAGCAGCACTGAAGCTTTCTTT
CDR3: CASSLAGSSTEAFF

D: TRBD2
V: TRBV7-9
size: once
J: TRBJ2-5
DNA: TGTGCCAGCAGCCCAGTGGGGGGGCAAGAGACCCAGTACTTC
CDR3: CASSPVGGQETQYF

D: .
V: TRBV27
size: .
J: TRBJ1-5
DNA: TGTGCCAGCACTCCGGCCCCATATAGCAATCAGCCCCAGCATTTT
CDR3: CASTPAPYSNQPQHF

D: .
V: TRBV29-1
size: .
J: TRBJ2-7
DNA: TGCAGCGTAGCGGGACACCTTCCCTCCTACGAGCAGTACTTC
CDR3: CSVAGHLPSYEQYF

D: TRBD2
V: TRBV19
size: .
J: TRBJ2-7
DNA: TGTGCCAGTAGTATTACAGCGGGAGGGATCTACGAGCAGTACTTC
CDR3: CASSITAGGIYEQYF

D: .
V: TRBV27
size: .
J: TRBJ1-4
DNA: TGTGCCAGCAGTTTATTGCCGGGGCGGACTAATGAAAAACTGTTTTTT
CDR3: CASSLLPGRTNEKLFF

D: TRBD1
V: TRBV19
size: .
J: TRBJ1-5
DNA: TGTGCCAGTAACCTGGACAGGGGGCTTCATCAGCCCCAGCATTTT
CDR3: CASNLDRGLHQPQHF

D: .
V: TRBV7-8
size: once
J: TRBJ2-1
DNA: TGTGCCAGCAGCCCTTACGCCAGGTGGGAGCAGTTCTTC
CDR3: CASSPYARWEQFF

D: .
V: TRBV27
size: .
J: TRBJ2-2
DNA: TGTGCCAGCAGTTTAATGAGGGAGAGGGCCGGGGAGCTGTTTTTT
CDR3: CASSLMRERAGELFF

D: .
V: TRBV2
size: few
J: TRBJ2-1
DNA: TGTGCCAGCAGTGATCGGTCTTACGGACCACTAAACAATGAGCAGTTCTTC
CDR3: CASSDRSYGPLNNEQFF

D: .
V: TRBV7-9
size: once
J: TRBJ2-5
DNA: TGTGCCAGCAGCCCATCAGGGAGGGAGACCCAGTACTTC
CDR3: CASSPSGRETQYF

D: .
V: TRBV15
size: .
J: TRBJ2-1
DNA: TGTGCCACCAGCAGAGTAAGAGGGGGTTCCTACAATGAGCAGTTCTTC
CDR3: CATSRVRGGSYNEQFF

D: TRBD1
V: TRBV4-3
size: .
J: TRBJ1-2
DNA: TGCGCCAGCAGCCAAGGCGGGACAGTCAGTGAAGGCTACACCTTC
CDR3: CASSQGGTVSEGYTF

D: .
V: TRBV4-1
size: .
J: TRBJ2-1
DNA: TGCGCCAGCAGCCTCAAGAGGGACAACTATAATGAGCAGTTCTTC
CDR3: CASSLKRDNYNEQFF

D: .
V: TRBV7-2
size: .
J: TRBJ1-5
DNA: TGTGCCAGCAGCCCCACCCCCGGGTGGGGTATGAATCAGCCCCAGCATTTT
CDR3: CASSPTPGWGMNQPQHF

D: .
V: TRBV19
size: once
J: TRBJ2-7
DNA: TGTGCCAGTAGTATAGGGCAACTAGACTCCTCCTACGAGCAGTACTTC
CDR3: CASSIGQLDSSYEQYF

D: .
V: TRBV27
size: .
J: TRBJ2-1
DNA: TGTGCCAGCAGTTCTACTAGTCCCCACTACAATGAGCAGTTCTTC
CDR3: CASSSTSPHYNEQFF

D: TRBD1
V: TRBV4-3
size: .
J: TRBJ1-2
DNA: TGCGCCAGCAGCCAAGATATTATGCGGGTATGGGACAGGTCCTATGGCTACACCTTC
CDR3: CASSQDIMRVWDRSYGYTF

D: .
V: TRBV6-1
size: .
J: TRBJ2-7
DNA: TGTGCCAGCAGTGTACGACGAGAGTTCCATAAGTACTTC
CDR3: CASSVRREFHKYF

D: .
V: TRBV4-1
size: .
J: TRBJ2-7
DNA: TGCGCCAGCAGTGAAACTAACCCAACCTACGAGCAGTACTTC
CDR3: CASSETNPTYEQYF